This TCR beta chain is from a study of blood T cell repertoires in COVID-19. The overall study: Samples representing acute and convalescent COVID-19 were sourced from the United States, Italy and Spain. The cDNA or gDNA used as material had been derived from T cells, B-cell-depleted T cells, or PBMCs.

There are 14 residues in the CDR3. V shed 3 bases and J 1 base; nucleotides not matched to a gene: 2. Per germline, CDR1 SGHRS and CDR2 YFSETQ. Original methodology: Estimation of nucleated cell counts relied on the amplification of reference gene primers. Data came from immunoSEQ multiplex PCR; TCRdb stores just in-frame clones and leaves some out. V and J calls and clone size follow that table, whereas D and trimming were derived from the DNA. This repertoire shows roughly 99,000 clones, around nine tenths found once; its top ten account for 1% to 1.5%. V is TRBV5-1 and J is TRBJ1-2; 8 bases agree with TRBD1. This clonotype was obtained from a woman aged 25 to 39 with acute or convalescent COVID-19. Sequencing was carried out using peripheral blood. CDR3 DNA sequence: TGCGCCAGCAGCTATGGACAGGGTAACTATGGCTACACCTTC. Protein product: CASSYGQGNYGYTF.